Below, 25 T cell receptor beta chains from the same sample are listed, as sequenced in a study of T cells expressing NK-cell markers. Each CDR3 protein gets one entry in TCRdb, which reprocessed the 5' RACE reads and gives no DNA. The record lists about 380,000 distinct CDR3 sequences, of which the ten most abundant hold 4% to 6.5%. Source material: blood T cells: a sorted CD56 or NKG2C T cell subset, CD4+ or CD8+ T cells, or bulk PBMC T cells (not recorded which). The receptors were gathered from a man aged 18-69 years in good health.

CDR3 in amino acids: CASSPDRYSGANVLTF. This sequence joins TRBV7-3 and TRBJ2-6; without DNA, the TCRdb call of TRBD1 cannot be checked. CDR3 size: 16 residues. Germline assignment: CDR1 SGHTA and CDR2 FQGTGA.

The V gene is TRBV5-1, the J gene TRBJ2-3; TCRdb reports TRBD2, a call that lacks DNA to check it against. Germline CDR1 reads SGHRS; CDR2 reads YFSETQ. This CDR3 comprises 16 residues. The chain's CDR3 is CASSSLAGVGVDTQYF.

The chain couples TRBV29-1 to TRBJ1-2; no DNA is available, so the TRBD1 call from TCRdb remains unchecked. Germline assignment: CDR1 SQVTM and CDR2 ANQGSEA. The CDR3 covers 15 residues. The CDR3 region is CSVEFPDRGRDGYTF.

The chain recombines TRBV7-2 with TRBJ2-2; TCRdb names TRBD1, which stays unverified in the absence of DNA. This CDR3 comprises 12 residues. Germline CDR1 reads SGHTA; CDR2 reads FQGNSA. CDR3 sequence reads: CASSSRAAELFF. The complete variable domain, with remaining parts taken from reference TRBV7-2 and TRBJ2-2, reads GAGVSQSPSNKVTEKGKDVELRCDPISGHTALYWYRQSLGQGLEFLIYFQGNSAPDKSGLPSDRFSAERTGGSVSTLTIQRTQQEDSAVYLCASSSRAAELFFGEGSRLTVL.

This rearrangement joins TRBV6-2 or TRBV6-3 to TRBJ2-3; TCRdb indicates TRBD1, and absent DNA this call remains unverified. This CDR3 has 14 amino acids. From germline, CDR1 is MNHEY and CDR2 SVGEGT. The CDR3 is CASSYHGGSDTQYF.

The chain joins TRBV7-9 to TRBJ1-6; the D gene TCRdb calls, TRBD1, cannot be checked with no DNA. The CDR3 has 14 amino acids. CDR1 and CDR2 from the germline V gene are SEHNR and FQNEAQ (reference sequence). The CDR3 sequence: CASRTRQQNSPLHF.

The V and J genes are TRBV5-5 and TRBJ2-7; TCRdb names TRBD1, which stays unverified in the absence of DNA. The CDR3 has 16 amino acids. From germline, CDR1 is SGHKS and CDR2 YYEKEE (reference sequence). CDR3 loop: CASSLFIGTGDYEQYF.

The chain links TRBV6-1 to TRBJ2-2; without DNA, the TCRdb call of TRBD1 cannot be checked. Germline V gene lookup returns CDR1 MNHNS and CDR2 SASEGT. The CDR3 is made up of 16 amino acids. CDR3 protein: CASSSPGRGHTGELFF.

J is TRBJ1-5 and V is TRBV3-1; TCRdb outputs TRBD1, but without DNA this stays unchecked. Germline assignment: CDR1 LGHDT and CDR2 YNNKEL (reference sequence). The CDR3 covers 16 residues. The CDR3 loop is CASSQAYRAGNQPQHF.

This sequence joins TRBV7-3 and TRBJ2-1; the TRBD2 assignment by TCRdb is unverifiable without DNA. This CDR3 has 19 residues. Germline loops: CDR1 SGHTA, CDR2 FQGTGA. CDR3 protein: CASSLRLLAGGSSYNEQFF.

This rearrangement joins TRBV28 to TRBJ2-5; TCRdb calls TRBD2, which cannot be checked without DNA. In germline, CDR1 is MDHEN, CDR2 SYDVKM. The CDR3 contains 17 residues. The CDR3 is CASSFAKRTSGKETQYF.

The rearrangement joins TRBV7-7 to TRBJ2-5. Germline-derived CDR1 and CDR2 are SSHAT and FNYEAQ (reference sequence). The CDR3 is 13 residues long. The CDR3 reads CASSLGLFETQYF.

V is TRBV4-2 and J is TRBJ1-2; TCRdb's D call, TRBD1, is unchecked because there is no DNA. This CDR3 region has 16 residues. The V gene's germline CDR1 is LGHNA and CDR2 YNFKEQ. This chain's CDR3 is CASSQDMRQGVYGYTF.

The rearrangement joins TRBV6-1 to TRBJ2-7; TCRdb outputs TRBD1, but without DNA this stays unchecked. The germline V gene has CDR1 MNHNS and CDR2 SASEGT. The CDR3 is 14 residues long. The CDR3 protein is CASSGWDRGLEQYF.

The rearrangement uses TRBV5-1 and TRBJ2-1; as DNA is missing, the TRBD2 call by TCRdb cannot be tested. The CDR3 extends over 17 amino acids. Germline-derived CDR1 and CDR2 are SGHRS and YFSETQ. CDR3 loop: CASSAWGTSGGYNEQFF.

The rearrangement uses TRBV5-6 and TRBJ2-1; the TRBD1 assignment by TCRdb is unverifiable without DNA. The CDR3 covers 12 residues. Per the germline V gene, CDR1 is SGHDT and CDR2 is YYEEEE. Here the CDR3 reads CASSSSGGSPFF.

The V gene is TRBV6-1, the J gene TRBJ1-1; without DNA, the TCRdb call of TRBD1 cannot be checked. This CDR3 contains 15 residues. Germline CDR1 MNHNS, CDR2 SASEGT. This CDR3 reads CAGDGGLSMNTEAFF.

The chain links TRBV4-2 to TRBJ2-1; TCRdb calls TRBD2, which cannot be checked without DNA. Germline V gives CDR1 LGHNA, CDR2 YNFKEQ. The CDR3 runs to 16 residues. CDR3 residues: CASSQDRSGGAYEQFF.

CDR3 sequence: CASSLVSGEAKNIQYF. The chain recombines TRBV12-3 or TRBV12-4 with TRBJ2-4; the TCRdb D gene call, TRBD2, has no DNA to confirm it. The CDR3 is 16 amino acids.

The CDR3 here is CASSLVGGSYNEQFF. The chain links TRBV5-5 to TRBJ2-1. Germline assignment: CDR1 SGHKS and CDR2 YYEKEE (reference sequence). The length of the CDR3 is 15 residues.

The J gene is TRBJ1-3, the V gene TRBV18. This CDR3 has 15 amino acids. Germline CDR1 and CDR2: KGHSH and LQKENI. This CDR3 reads CASSPKGLSGNTIYF.

V gene TRBV7-9 combines with J gene TRBJ2-5. The CDR3 totals 15 residues. CDR1 is SEHNR, CDR2 FQNEAQ, per germline (reference sequence). CDR3 protein: CASSLVGVYVETQYF.

The genes are TRBV2 and TRBJ2-3. This CDR3 spans 17 amino acids. Germline V gene data show CDR1 as SNHLY and CDR2 as FYNNEI. CDR3 amino acids: CASSDITAYPSPDTQYF.

The chain uses TRBV18 and TRBJ2-5; checking the TCRdb D call of TRBD2 is not possible without DNA. From germline, CDR1 is KGHSH and CDR2 LQKENI. This CDR3 has 19 residues. CDR3 loop: CASSGVSRSSSGLQETQYF.

The genes are TRBV5-5 and TRBJ2-5; no DNA is available, so the TRBD1 call from TCRdb remains unchecked. Germline V lookup: CDR1 SGHKS, CDR2 YYEKEE (reference sequence). The CDR3 loop spans 16 amino acids. The CDR3 reads CASTVTGTGGVLTQYF.